This T cell receptor beta chain was recorded in a study of neurological immune-mediated disorders. This clonotype was observed many times. MiXCR, applied by TCRdb to the 5' RACE reads, yields one record per CDR3 protein. The sample shows about 46,000 distinct CDR3 sequences, around 2.9% of them seen only once. The TCR was taken from a woman between 45 and 60 years old with multiple sclerosis. Sequenced input: PBMCs.

CDR3 bases: TGTGCCAGCAGTGCCTCAGGGTACCCCGGGAATGAGCAGTTCTTC. Translated: CASSASGYPGNEQFF. V and J are TRBV2 and TRBJ2-1, with TRBD1 as a possible D gene (5 bases). The V gene lost 4 bases and the J gene lost 7 bases, with 17 bases spanning the gap. The germline V gene has CDR1 SNHLY and CDR2 FYNNEI. This CDR3 is 15 amino acids long.